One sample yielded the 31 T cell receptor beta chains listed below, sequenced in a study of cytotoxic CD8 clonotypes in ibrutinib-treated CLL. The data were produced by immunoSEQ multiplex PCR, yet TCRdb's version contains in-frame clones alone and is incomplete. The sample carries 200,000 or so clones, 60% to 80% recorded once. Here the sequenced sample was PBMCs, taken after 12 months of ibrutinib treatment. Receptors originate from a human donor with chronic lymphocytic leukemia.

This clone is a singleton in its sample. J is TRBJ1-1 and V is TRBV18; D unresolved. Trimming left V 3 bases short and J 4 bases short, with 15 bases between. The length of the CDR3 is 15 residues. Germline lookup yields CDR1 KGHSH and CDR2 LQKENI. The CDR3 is CASSPQADIVTEAFF. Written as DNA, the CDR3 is TGTGCCAGCTCACCCCAAGCCGACATAGTCACTGAAGCTTTCTTT.

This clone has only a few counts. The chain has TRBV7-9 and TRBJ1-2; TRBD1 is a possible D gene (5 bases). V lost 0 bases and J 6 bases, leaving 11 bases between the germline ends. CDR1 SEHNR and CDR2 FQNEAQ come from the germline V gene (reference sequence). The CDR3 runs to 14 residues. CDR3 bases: TGTGCCAGCAGCTTAGCAGGGGTTGGGGATGGCTACACCTTC. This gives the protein CASSLAGVGDGYTF.

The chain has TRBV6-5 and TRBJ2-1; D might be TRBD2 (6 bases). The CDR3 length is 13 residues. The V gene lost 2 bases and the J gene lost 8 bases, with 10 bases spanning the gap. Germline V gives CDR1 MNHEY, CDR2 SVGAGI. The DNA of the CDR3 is TGTGCCAGCAGTTACCTGGGGGGTCATGAGCAGTTCTTC. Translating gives CASSYLGGHEQFF.

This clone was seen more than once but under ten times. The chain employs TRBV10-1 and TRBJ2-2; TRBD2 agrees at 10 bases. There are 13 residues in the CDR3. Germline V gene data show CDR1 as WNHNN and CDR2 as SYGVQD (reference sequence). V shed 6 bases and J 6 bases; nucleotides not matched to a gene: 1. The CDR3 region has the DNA TGCGCCAGCAGCCTAGCGGGGGCCGGGGAGCTGTTTTTT. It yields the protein CASSLAGAGELFF.

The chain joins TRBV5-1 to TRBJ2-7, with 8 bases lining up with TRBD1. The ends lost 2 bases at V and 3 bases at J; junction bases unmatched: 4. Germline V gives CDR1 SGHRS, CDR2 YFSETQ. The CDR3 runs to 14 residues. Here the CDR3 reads CASSLDTGGYEQYF. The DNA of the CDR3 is TGCGCCAGCAGCTTAGATACAGGGGGCTACGAGCAGTACTTC.

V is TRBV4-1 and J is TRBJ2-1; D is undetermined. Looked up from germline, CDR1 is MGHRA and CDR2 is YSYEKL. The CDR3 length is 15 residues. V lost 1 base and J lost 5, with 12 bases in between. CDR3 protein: CASSQVARTDNEQFF. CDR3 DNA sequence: TGCGCCAGCAGCCAAGTTGCACGCACGGACAATGAGCAGTTCTTC.

CDR3 coding DNA: TGTGCCTGGAGCCTCGGACAGGGGGATTACGAGCAGTACTTC. This sequence encodes CAWSLGQGDYEQYF. The chain uses TRBV30 and TRBJ2-7, with 10 bases aligning to TRBD1. This CDR3 has 14 residues. V shed 3 bases, J shed 4 bases, and the junction held 6 bases outside the gene matches. Germline CDR1 and CDR2: GTSNPN and SVGIG (reference sequence).

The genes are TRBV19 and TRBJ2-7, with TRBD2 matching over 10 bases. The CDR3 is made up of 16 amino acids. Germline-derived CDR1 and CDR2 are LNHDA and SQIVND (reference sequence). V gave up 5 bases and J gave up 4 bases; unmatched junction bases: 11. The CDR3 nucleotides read TGTGCCAGTAGTGCCCTCGGGAGCGGGGGGGGATACGAGCAGTACTTC. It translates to CASSALGSGGGYEQYF.

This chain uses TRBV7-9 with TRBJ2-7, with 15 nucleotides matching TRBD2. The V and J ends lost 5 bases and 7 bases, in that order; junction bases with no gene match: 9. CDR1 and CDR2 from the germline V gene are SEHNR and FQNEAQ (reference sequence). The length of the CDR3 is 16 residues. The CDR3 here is CASSRGLAGGPGEQYF. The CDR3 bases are TGTGCCAGCAGCCGCGGACTAGCGGGGGGGCCGGGGGAGCAGTACTTC.

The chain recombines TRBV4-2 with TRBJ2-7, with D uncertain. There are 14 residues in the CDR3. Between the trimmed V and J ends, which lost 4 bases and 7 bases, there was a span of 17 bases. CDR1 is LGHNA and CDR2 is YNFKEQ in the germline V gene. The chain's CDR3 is CASSRTAPVFEQYF. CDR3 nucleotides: TGTGCCAGCAGCCGTACAGCGCCAGTCTTTGAGCAGTACTTC.

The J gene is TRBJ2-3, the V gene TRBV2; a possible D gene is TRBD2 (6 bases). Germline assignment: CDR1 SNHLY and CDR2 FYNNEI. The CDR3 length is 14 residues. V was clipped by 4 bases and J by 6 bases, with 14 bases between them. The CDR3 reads CASSVSGRRDTQYF. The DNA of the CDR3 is TGTGCCAGCAGTGTGTCAGGGAGGAGGGATACGCAGTATTTT.

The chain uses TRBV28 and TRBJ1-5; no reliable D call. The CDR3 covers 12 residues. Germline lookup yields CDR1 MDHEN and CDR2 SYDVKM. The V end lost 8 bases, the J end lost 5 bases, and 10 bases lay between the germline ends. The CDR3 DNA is TGTGCCAGCTACCAGGCCCATCAGCCCCAGCATTTT. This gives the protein CASYQAHQPQHF.

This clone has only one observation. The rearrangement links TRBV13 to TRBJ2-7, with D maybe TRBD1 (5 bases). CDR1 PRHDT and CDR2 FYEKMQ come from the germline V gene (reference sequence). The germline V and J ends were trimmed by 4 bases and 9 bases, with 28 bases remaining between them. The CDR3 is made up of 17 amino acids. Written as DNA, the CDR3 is TGTGCCAGCAGCTGGACACTTACAAGCGCTTTACCGCCGAGGCAGTACTTC. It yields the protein CASSWTLTSALPPRQYF.

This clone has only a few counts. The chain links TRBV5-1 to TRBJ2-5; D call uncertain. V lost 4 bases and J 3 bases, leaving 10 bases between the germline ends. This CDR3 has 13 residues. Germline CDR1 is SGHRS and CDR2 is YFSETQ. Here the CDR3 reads CASSLRPEETQYF. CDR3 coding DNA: TGCGCCAGCAGCCTTCGACCGGAAGAGACCCAGTACTTC.

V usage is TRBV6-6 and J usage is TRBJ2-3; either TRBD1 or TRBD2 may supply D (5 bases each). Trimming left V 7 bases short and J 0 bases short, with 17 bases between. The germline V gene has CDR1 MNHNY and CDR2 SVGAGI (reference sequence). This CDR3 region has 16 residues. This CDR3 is CASTSPGTQSTDTQYF. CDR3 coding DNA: TGTGCCAGCACTTCCCCGGGGACCCAAAGCACAGATACGCAGTATTTT.

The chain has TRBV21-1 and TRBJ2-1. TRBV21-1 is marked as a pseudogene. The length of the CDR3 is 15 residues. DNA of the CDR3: TGTGCCAGCAGCAAAAGAGGGGAGTCTGGCAATGAGCAGTTCTTC. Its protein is CASSKRGESGNEQFF.

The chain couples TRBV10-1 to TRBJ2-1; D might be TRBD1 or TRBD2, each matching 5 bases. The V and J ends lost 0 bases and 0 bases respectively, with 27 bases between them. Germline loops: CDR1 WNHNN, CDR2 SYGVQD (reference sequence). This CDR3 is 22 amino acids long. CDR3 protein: CASSESGARLSDRRSSYNEQFF. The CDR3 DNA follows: TGCGCCAGCAGTGAGTCAGGGGCGAGGCTTAGCGATCGAAGGAGCTCCTACAATGAGCAGTTCTTC.

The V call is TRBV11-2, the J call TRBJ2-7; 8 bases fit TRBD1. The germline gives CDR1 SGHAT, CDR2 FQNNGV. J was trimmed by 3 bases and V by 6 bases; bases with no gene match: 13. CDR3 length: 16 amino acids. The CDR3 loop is CASRVMAGTGIYEQYF. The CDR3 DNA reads TGTGCCAGCAGGGTTATGGCCGGGACAGGCATCTACGAGCAGTACTTC.

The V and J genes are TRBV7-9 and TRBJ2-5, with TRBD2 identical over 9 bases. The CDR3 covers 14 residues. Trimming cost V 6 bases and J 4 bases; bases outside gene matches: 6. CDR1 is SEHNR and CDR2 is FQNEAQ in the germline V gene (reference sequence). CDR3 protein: CASRWTSAPETQYF. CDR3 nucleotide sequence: TGTGCCAGCAGGTGGACTAGCGCTCCAGAGACCCAGTACTTC.

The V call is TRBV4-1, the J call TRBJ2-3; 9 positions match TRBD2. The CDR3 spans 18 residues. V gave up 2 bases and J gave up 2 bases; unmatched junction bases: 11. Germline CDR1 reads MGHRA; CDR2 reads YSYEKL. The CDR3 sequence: CASSQTFTGTSLTDTQYF. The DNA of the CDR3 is TGCGCCAGCAGCCAAACTTTCACCGGGACTAGCCTCACAGATACGCAGTATTTT.

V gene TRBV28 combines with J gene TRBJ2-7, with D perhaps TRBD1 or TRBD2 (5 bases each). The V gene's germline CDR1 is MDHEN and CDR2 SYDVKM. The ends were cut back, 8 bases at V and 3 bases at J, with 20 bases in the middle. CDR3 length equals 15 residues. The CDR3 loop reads CASSPGAGSIYEQYF. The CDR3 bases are TGTGCCAGCTCCCCCGGGGCAGGGTCAATCTACGAGCAGTACTTC.

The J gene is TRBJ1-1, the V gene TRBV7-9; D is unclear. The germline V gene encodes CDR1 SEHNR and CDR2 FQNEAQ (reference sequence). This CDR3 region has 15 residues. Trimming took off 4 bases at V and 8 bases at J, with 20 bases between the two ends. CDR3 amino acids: CASSSSGHPEEEAFF. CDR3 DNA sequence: TGTGCCAGCAGCTCCTCCGGGCACCCAGAGGAGGAAGCTTTCTTT.

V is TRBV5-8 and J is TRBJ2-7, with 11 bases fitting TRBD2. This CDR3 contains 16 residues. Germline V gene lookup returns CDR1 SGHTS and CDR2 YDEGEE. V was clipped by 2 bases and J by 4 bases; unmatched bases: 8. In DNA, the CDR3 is TGTGCCAGCAGCTTAACTTCCGGGACTAGCGGTTACGAGCAGTACTTC. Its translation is CASSLTSGTSGYEQYF.

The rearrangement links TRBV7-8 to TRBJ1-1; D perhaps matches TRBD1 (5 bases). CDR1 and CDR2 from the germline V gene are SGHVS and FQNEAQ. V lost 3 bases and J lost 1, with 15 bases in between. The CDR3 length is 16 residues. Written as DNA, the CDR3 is TGTGCCAGCAGCTTGCAGCCGGGACGGAAGAACACTGAAGCTTTCTTT. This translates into CASSLQPGRKNTEAFF.

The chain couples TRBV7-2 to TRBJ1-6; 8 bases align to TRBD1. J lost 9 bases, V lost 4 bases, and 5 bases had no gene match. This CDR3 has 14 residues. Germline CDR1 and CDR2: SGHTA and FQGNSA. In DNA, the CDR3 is TGTGCCAGCAGCTCCGGACAGGGAGGTTCACCCCTCCACTTT. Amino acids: CASSSGQGGSPLHF.

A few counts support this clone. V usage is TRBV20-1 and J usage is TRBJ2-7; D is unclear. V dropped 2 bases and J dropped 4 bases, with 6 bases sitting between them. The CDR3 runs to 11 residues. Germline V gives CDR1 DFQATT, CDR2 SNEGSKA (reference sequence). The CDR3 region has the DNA TGCAGTGCTAGAACCCAGTACGAGCAGTACTTC. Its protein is CSARTQYEQYF.

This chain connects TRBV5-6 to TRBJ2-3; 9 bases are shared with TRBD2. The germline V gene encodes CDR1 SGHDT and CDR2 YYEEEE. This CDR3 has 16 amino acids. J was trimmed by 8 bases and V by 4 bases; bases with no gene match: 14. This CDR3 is CASSLNRGTSIATQYF. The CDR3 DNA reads TGTGCCAGCAGCCTAAACCGGGGGACTAGCATAGCTACGCAGTATTTT.

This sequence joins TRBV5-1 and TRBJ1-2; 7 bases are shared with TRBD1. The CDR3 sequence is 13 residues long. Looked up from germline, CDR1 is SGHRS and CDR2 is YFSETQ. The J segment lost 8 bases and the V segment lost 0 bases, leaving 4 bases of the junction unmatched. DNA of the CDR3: TGCGCCAGCAGCTTGGTCGACAGGGAAGGCTACACCTTC. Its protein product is CASSLVDREGYTF.

For the CDR3, the DNA is TGTGCCAGCAGTGAGTCGTTGGGCCCCTACGAGCAGTACTTC. Translating gives CASSESLGPYEQYF. The rearrangement uses TRBV6-5 and TRBJ2-7; D gene uncertain. Trimming took 5 bases from V and 2 from J, leaving 13 bases between them. The CDR3 is made up of 14 amino acids. Germline CDR1 and CDR2: MNHEY and SVGAGI.

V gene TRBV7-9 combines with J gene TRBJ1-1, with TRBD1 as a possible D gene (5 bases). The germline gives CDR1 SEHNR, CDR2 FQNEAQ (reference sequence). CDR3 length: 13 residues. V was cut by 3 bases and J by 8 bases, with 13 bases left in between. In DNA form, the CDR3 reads TGTGCCAGCAGCTTTCAGGGAAGAACAGAAGCTTTCTTT. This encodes CASSFQGRTEAFF.

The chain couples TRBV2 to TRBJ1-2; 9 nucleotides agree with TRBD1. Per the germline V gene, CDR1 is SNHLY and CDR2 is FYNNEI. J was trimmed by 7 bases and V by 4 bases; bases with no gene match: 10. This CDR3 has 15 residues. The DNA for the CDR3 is TGTGCCAGCAGTGTGAACACAGGGGGCAGTGGTGGCTACACCTTC. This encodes CASSVNTGGSGGYTF.